The present TCR beta chain was sequenced within a study of Ad26.COV2.S vaccination and SARS-CoV-2 variants. Assay used: immunoSEQ multiplex PCR; TCRdb lists only in-frame clones, some missing. The sample holds about 400,000 clones; roughly 90% are singletons and the top ten take approximately 1.9%. Concerning this clone itself: Antigen unknown.

Treatment given: some 20 received Ad26.COV2.S at low or high dose, single or two shots; 5 received placebo; per-sample allocation not given. It was on day 63 after the first vaccine or placebo injection that samples were taken. It was an adult aged 18-55 years in Boston who was the donor. The CDR3 extends over 14 amino acids. CDR1 is LNHDA and CDR2 is SQIVND in the germline V gene (reference sequence). J was trimmed by 9 bases and V by 7 bases; bases with no gene match: 12. Study-level findings and limits: Assessments of TCR breadth and depth may have underestimated the total T cell responses.

Source: peripheral blood, taken in a trial of Ad26.COV2.S vaccine versus placebo. The chain uses TRBV19 and TRBJ2-1, with 7 bases that match TRBD2. This receptor was identified in a person aged 18 to 59 who received the Ad26.COV2.S COVID-19 vaccine or a placebo. For the CDR3, the DNA is TGTGCCAGTACGGACGGGGGGACGATTGTTGAGCAGTTCTTC. Translation: CASTDGGTIVEQFF.